This T cell receptor (beta chain) emerged from a study of metastatic and nonmetastatic thyroid tumors. TCRdb reprocessed the PCR reads via MiXCR. The table has 14,000 to 15,000 clones, roughly 3.5% seen once. No treatment had been given to any patient before thyroid surgery. The CDR3 extends over 13 amino acids. V lost 0 bases, J lost 7 bases, and 7 bases lay in between. The germline V gene has CDR1 LGHDT and CDR2 YNNKEL (reference sequence). The clonotype comes from a female donor with papillary thyroid cancer or a benign thyroid nodule (not recorded which). Some clones in this sample may be carry-over from other donors' samples. The chain recombines TRBV3-1 with TRBJ1-3; no firm D call. Specimen: tumor tissue. The CDR3 spells CASSQDLKNTIYF. CDR3 DNA: TGTGCCAGCAGCCAAGATTTAAAGAACACCATATATTTT.